A single sample gave rise to the 25 T cell receptor beta chains below, sequenced in a study of T cell changes during pregnancy in multiple sclerosis. The assay was immunoSEQ multiplex PCR, and TCRdb's table has in-frame clones only and misses some. This sample has under 35,000 clones; roughly 89% occur once, and the top ten carry around 0.62%. Sequenced material: CD4+ T cells from peripheral blood mononuclear cells, taken in the third trimester of pregnancy. These TCRs come from a female donor in good health, enrolled as a control in a pregnancy study.

V is TRBV30 and J is TRBJ2-1; TRBD2 agrees at 8 bases. The CDR3 consists of 13 residues. Germline-derived CDR1 and CDR2 are GTSNPN and SVGIG (reference sequence). Trimming removed 2 bases from V and 8 bases from J; junction bases left unmatched: 5. The CDR3 is CAWSLAGLYEQFF. The DNA for the CDR3 is TGTGCCTGGAGTTTAGCGGGGCTCTATGAGCAGTTCTTC.

This chain connects TRBV10-3 to TRBJ2-3; D perhaps matches TRBD2 (5 bases). Trimming stripped 5 bases from V and 5 bases from J, with 11 bases between. The length of the CDR3 is 13 residues. The germline gives CDR1 ENHRY, CDR2 SYGVKD. The CDR3: CAISREGLDTQYF. In DNA form, the CDR3 reads TGTGCCATCAGTAGAGAGGGTCTAGATACGCAGTATTTT.

This clone was recorded only once. At one of its ends the junction is not consistent with the germline gene, which may arise from a read error. V gene TRBV7-8 combines with J gene TRBJ2-3, with 9 bases that match TRBD2. The CDR3 has 16 amino acids. Germline V gene sequence: CDR1 SGHVS, CDR2 FQNEAQ. CDR3 loop: CASGFGEREGTDTQYF. The CDR3 bases are TGTGCCAGCGGCTTTGGGGAGCGGGAGGGCACAGATACGCAGTATTTT.

This chain links TRBV2 with TRBJ2-7, with a possible D match to TRBD2 (5 bases). CDR3 length equals 13 residues. The germline V gene has CDR1 SNHLY and CDR2 FYNNEI. Between the trimmed V and J ends, which lost 10 bases and 1 base, there was a span of 14 bases. The CDR3 DNA is TGTGCCACCGCGGACTCTGGGTCCTACGAGCAGTACTTC. This sequence encodes CATADSGSYEQYF.

The V gene is TRBV9, the J gene TRBJ2-7, with 8 bases identical to TRBD2. The CDR3 is 15 amino acids. V shed 4 bases, J shed 4 bases, and the junction held 10 bases outside the gene matches. The V gene's germline CDR1 is SGDLS and CDR2 YYNGEE. CDR3 residues: CASSPRGGAWYEQYF. In DNA form, the CDR3 reads TGTGCCAGCAGCCCCCGGGGGGGGGCCTGGTACGAGCAGTACTTC.

V gene TRBV27 combines with J gene TRBJ2-1, with D possibly being TRBD1 (6 bases). The CDR3 is 15 residues long. Trimming cost V 6 bases and J 2 bases, with 14 bases left between them. Germline V lookup: CDR1 MNHEY, CDR2 SMNVEV (reference sequence). For the CDR3, the DNA is TGTGCCAGCAGACAGGGATGGGACGCCTACAATGAGCAGTTCTTC. It yields the protein CASRQGWDAYNEQFF.

The J gene is TRBJ2-1, the V gene TRBV5-8, with a tentative D call TRBD2 (5 bases). CDR3 length equals 14 residues. Per the germline V gene, CDR1 is SGHTS and CDR2 is YDEGEE. Between the trimmed V and J ends, which lost 7 bases and 5 bases, there was a span of 16 bases. The CDR3 is CASQRGSNDNEQFF. In nucleotides, the CDR3 is TGTGCCAGCCAAAGAGGGAGTAATGACAATGAGCAGTTCTTC.

This clone is a singleton in its sample. The rearrangement uses TRBV5-5 and TRBJ2-7; TRBD1 matches 9 bases. Germline V CDR1 and CDR2: SGHKS, YYEKEE (reference sequence). V trimming: 4 bases; J trimming: 2 bases; junction bases outside the gene matches: 4. This CDR3 region has 14 residues. The CDR3 region has the DNA TGTGCCAGCAGCCTCGGGACAGGGACCTACGAGCAGTACTTC. Translated, it gives CASSLGTGTYEQYF.

The chain carries TRBV30 and TRBJ1-6; TRBD1 might be the D (6 bases). Germline loops: CDR1 GTSNPN, CDR2 SVGIG (reference sequence). Trimming took 0 bases from V and 5 from J, leaving 11 bases between them. CDR3 size: 15 residues. The CDR3 nucleotides are TGTGCCTGGAGTGTAGGGGGGGCTAATAATTCACCCCTCCACTTT. This gives the protein CAWSVGGANNSPLHF.

The chain recombines TRBV27 with TRBJ1-2; D might be TRBD1 (5 bases). Germline V gene lookup returns CDR1 MNHEY and CDR2 SMNVEV (reference sequence). The CDR3 covers 13 residues. Trimming removed 6 bases at V and 2 bases at J, with 10 bases between. The CDR3 DNA sequence: TGTGCCAGCAGCCGACAGCTCAACTATGGCTACACCTTC. Protein product: CASSRQLNYGYTF.

The rearrangement uses TRBV5-1 and TRBJ2-7, with D possibly matching TRBD1 (7 bases). Looked up from germline, CDR1 is SGHRS and CDR2 is YFSETQ. The CDR3 runs 14 residues. V was pared by 2 bases and J by 4 bases, with 13 bases between. The CDR3 protein is CASSLGGTAYEQYF. In nucleotides, the CDR3 is TGCGCCAGCAGCTTAGGCGGGACAGCTTACGAGCAGTACTTC. Full variable domain (remainder filled in from reference TRBV5-1 and TRBJ2-7): KAGVTQTPRYLIKTRGQQVTLSCSPISGHRSVSWYQQTPGQGLQFLFEYFSETQRNKGNFPGRFSGRQFSNSRSEMNVSTLELGDSALYLCASSLGGTAYEQYFGPGTRLTVT.

The rearrangement joins TRBV2 to TRBJ2-2, with D perhaps TRBD2 (6 bases). Trimming shortened V by 6 bases and J by 7 bases, and 12 bases separated the two germline ends. This CDR3 comprises 13 residues. CDR1 and CDR2 from the germline V gene are SNHLY and FYNNEI. CDR3 nucleotides: TGTGCCAGCAGCCGGGACTCCGGCGGGGAGCTGTTTTTT. Residues: CASSRDSGGELFF.

The chain uses TRBV18 and TRBJ1-2; 7 bases are a match to TRBD1. Germline CDR1 and CDR2: KGHSH and LQKENI. Losses at the gene ends were 3 bases for V and 3 bases for J; bases not matched to a gene: 4. The CDR3 has 14 amino acids. The CDR3 bases are TGTGCCAGCTCACCGCAGGGGGGAGACTATGGCTACACCTTC. This gives the protein CASSPQGGDYGYTF.

CDR3 in DNA: TGTGCCAGTAGTATCGCCGCGAGCTCTGGGGCCAACGTCCTGACTTTC. Translation gives CASSIAASSGANVLTF. This rearrangement joins TRBV19 to TRBJ2-6; D is undetermined. Trimming took off 3 bases at V and 0 bases at J, with 9 bases between the two ends. The length of the CDR3 is 16 residues. From germline, CDR1 is LNHDA and CDR2 SQIVND (reference sequence).

The rearrangement links TRBV4-3 to TRBJ1-2; D possibly corresponds to TRBD1 (5 bases). The CDR3 length is 15 residues. Germline V lookup: CDR1 LGHNA, CDR2 YSLEER. The V gene lost 1 base and the J gene lost 6 bases, with 15 bases spanning the gap. CDR3 nucleotides: TGCGCCAGCAGCCAAGTTTGGGGCCTGGCCCATGGCTACACCTTC. Translation: CASSQVWGLAHGYTF.

The V gene is TRBV5-4, the J gene TRBJ1-3, with D hard to call. CDR1 is SGHNT and CDR2 is YYREEE in the germline V gene (reference sequence). Trimming removed 0 bases at V and 0 bases at J, with 13 bases between. The CDR3 length is 17 residues. This CDR3 is CASSLGVASSSGNTIYF. The CDR3 DNA reads TGTGCCAGCAGCTTGGGGGTAGCCTCGAGCTCTGGAAACACCATATATTTT.

The rearrangement uses TRBV18 and TRBJ1-1; maybe TRBD1 (6 bases). Per the germline V gene, CDR1 is KGHSH and CDR2 is LQKENI. Trimming left V 6 bases short and J 2 bases short, with 13 bases between. This CDR3 spans 14 amino acids. In nucleotides, the CDR3 is TGTGCCAGCTCTACCGGGACATCCAACACTGAAGCTTTCTTT. Its protein product is CASSTGTSNTEAFF.

This chain connects TRBV7-2 to TRBJ1-4, with 7 nucleotides matching TRBD1. V was pared by 5 bases and J by 9 bases, with 9 bases of the junction left unmatched. This CDR3 comprises 14 residues. Per germline, CDR1 SGHTA and CDR2 FQGNSA. CDR3 DNA: TGTGCCAGCAGCCAAGACAGGGATGGTAAAAAACTGTTTTTT. Its translation: CASSQDRDGKKLFF.

The rearrangement links TRBV5-1 to TRBJ2-5; no clear D gene. Trimming pared 4 bases from V and 2 bases from J, leaving 6 bases between. This CDR3 contains 12 residues. Germline V gene data show CDR1 as SGHRS and CDR2 as YFSETQ. CDR3 sequence: CASSALQETQYF. For the CDR3, the DNA is TGCGCCAGCAGCGCACTACAAGAGACCCAGTACTTC.

The rearrangement joins TRBV30 to TRBJ1-5; TRBD1 matches 7 bases. Trimming took 2 bases from V and 5 from J; bases not matched to a gene: 3. Germline V gene sequence: CDR1 GTSNPN, CDR2 SVGIG (reference sequence). This CDR3 region has 13 residues. The CDR3 region is CAWSSQGDQPQHF. CDR3 in DNA: TGTGCCTGGAGTTCTCAGGGGGATCAGCCCCAGCATTTT.

This clone was observed a handful of times. The rearrangement uses TRBV19 and TRBJ1-2, with D uncertain. V was cut by 5 bases and J by 8 bases, with 15 bases left in between. Germline V gene data show CDR1 as LNHDA and CDR2 as SQIVND (reference sequence). This CDR3 has 13 residues. CDR3 sequence: CASSDSNSRGYTF. CDR3 coding DNA: TGTGCCAGTAGTGATTCGAACAGCCGGGGCTACACCTTC.

The chain combines TRBV19 with TRBJ2-3; D possibly corresponds to TRBD1 (5 bases). Germline CDR1 LNHDA, CDR2 SQIVND (reference sequence). The CDR3 covers 13 residues. Trimming cost V 3 bases and J 4 bases, with 8 bases left between them. In nucleotides, the CDR3 is TGTGCCAGTAGTATGGGGCGCGCAGATACGCAGTATTTT. Protein product: CASSMGRADTQYF.

This chain uses TRBV5-4 with TRBJ1-3; D call uncertain. This CDR3 spans 15 amino acids. The germline V gene encodes CDR1 SGHNT and CDR2 YYREEE (reference sequence). V was pared by 4 bases and J by 1 base, with 12 bases between. CDR3 in DNA: TGTGCCAGCAGCAGCGGGAACCCTTCTGGAAACACCATATATTTT. Translation gives CASSSGNPSGNTIYF. Full variable domain (remainder filled in from reference TRBV5-4 and TRBJ1-3): ETGVTQSPTHLIKTRGQQVTLRCSSQSGHNTVSWYQQALGQGPQFIFQYYREEENGRGNFPPRFSGLQFPNYSSELNVNALELDDSALYLCASSSGNPSGNTIYFGEGSWLTVV.

The chain is built from TRBV11-2 and TRBJ2-5, with TRBD2 identical over 8 bases. Unmatched junction bases numbered 7, after V lost 5 bases and J lost 5 bases. The CDR3 consists of 14 residues. Germline V lookup: CDR1 SGHAT, CDR2 FQNNGV. The CDR3 loop reads CASSVGGGRETQYF. CDR3 sequence (DNA): TGTGCCAGCAGCGTAGGCGGGGGGCGGGAGACCCAGTACTTC.

V gene TRBV13 combines with J gene TRBJ2-7; 7 bases line up with TRBD2. This CDR3 comprises 17 residues. The germline gives CDR1 PRHDT, CDR2 FYEKMQ (reference sequence). J was trimmed by 3 bases and V by 5 bases; bases with no gene match: 16. The CDR3 protein is CASSQSGAGLALYEQYF. CDR3 bases: TGTGCCAGCAGCCAAAGCGGGGCGGGGCTAGCACTCTACGAGCAGTACTTC. The full variable domain, with the rest looked up from reference TRBV13 and TRBJ2-7, is AAGVIQSPRHLIKEKRETATLKCYPIPRHDTVYWYQQGPGQDPQFLISFYEKMQSDKGSIPDRFSAQQFSDYHSELNMSSLELGDSALYFCASSQSGAGLALYEQYFGPGTRLTVT.